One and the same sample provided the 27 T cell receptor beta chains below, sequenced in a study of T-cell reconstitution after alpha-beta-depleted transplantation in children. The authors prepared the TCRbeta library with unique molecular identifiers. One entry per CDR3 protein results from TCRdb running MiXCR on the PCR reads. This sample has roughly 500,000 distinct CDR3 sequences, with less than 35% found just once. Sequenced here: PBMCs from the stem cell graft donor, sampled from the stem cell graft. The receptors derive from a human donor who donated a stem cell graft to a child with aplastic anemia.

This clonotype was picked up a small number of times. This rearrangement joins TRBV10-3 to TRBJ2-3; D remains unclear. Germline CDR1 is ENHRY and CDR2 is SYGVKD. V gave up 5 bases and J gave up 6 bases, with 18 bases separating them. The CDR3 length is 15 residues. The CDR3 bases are TGTGCCATCAGTATGAATTTAGTGGCCGGGGATACGCAGTATTTT. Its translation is CAISMNLVAGDTQYF.

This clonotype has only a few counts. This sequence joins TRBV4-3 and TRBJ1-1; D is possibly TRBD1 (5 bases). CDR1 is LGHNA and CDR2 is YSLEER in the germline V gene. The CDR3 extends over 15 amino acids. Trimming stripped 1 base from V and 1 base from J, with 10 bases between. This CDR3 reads CASSQAAGTNTEAFF. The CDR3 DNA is TGCGCCAGCAGCCAAGCTGCAGGGACGAACACTGAAGCTTTCTTT.

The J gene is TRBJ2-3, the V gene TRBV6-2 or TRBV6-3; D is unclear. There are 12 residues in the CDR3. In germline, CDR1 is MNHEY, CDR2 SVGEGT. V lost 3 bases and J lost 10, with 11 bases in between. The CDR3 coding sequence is TGTGCCAGCAGTTATGACATACCAGCGCAGTATTTT. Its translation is CASSYDIPAQYF.

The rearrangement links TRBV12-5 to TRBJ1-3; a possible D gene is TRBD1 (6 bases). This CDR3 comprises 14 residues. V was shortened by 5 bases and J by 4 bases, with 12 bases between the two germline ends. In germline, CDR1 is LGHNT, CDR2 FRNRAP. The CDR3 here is CASGPTGFGNTIYF. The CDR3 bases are TGTGCTAGTGGTCCTACAGGGTTCGGAAACACCATATATTTT.

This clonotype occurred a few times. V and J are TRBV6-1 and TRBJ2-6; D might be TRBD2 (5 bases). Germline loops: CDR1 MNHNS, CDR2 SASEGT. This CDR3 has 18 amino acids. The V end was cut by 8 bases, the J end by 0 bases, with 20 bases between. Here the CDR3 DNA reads TGTGCCAGCGCTTTACGGGGAGCAACAAACTCTGGGGCCAACGTCCTGACTTTC. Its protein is CASALRGATNSGANVLTF.

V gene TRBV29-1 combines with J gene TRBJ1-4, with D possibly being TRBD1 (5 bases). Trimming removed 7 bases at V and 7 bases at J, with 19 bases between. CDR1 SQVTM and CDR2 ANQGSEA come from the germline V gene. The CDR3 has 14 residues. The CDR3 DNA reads TGCAGCGCCTCAATTAGGAGGGGAGGTGAAAAACTGTTTTTT. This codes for CSASIRRGGEKLFF.

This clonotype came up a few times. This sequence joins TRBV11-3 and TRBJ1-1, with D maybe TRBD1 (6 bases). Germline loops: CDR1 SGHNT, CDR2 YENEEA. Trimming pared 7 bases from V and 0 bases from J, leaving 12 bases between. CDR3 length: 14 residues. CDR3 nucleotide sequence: TGTGCCAGCACCGCCGGGACATTGAACACTGAAGCTTTCTTT. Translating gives CASTAGTLNTEAFF. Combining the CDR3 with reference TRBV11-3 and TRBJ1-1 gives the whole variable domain EAGVVQSPRYKIIEKKQPVAFWCNPISGHNTLYWYLQNLGQGPELLIRYENEEAVDDSQLPKDRFSAERLKGVDSTLKIQPAELGDSAVYLCASTAGTLNTEAFFGQGTRLTVV.

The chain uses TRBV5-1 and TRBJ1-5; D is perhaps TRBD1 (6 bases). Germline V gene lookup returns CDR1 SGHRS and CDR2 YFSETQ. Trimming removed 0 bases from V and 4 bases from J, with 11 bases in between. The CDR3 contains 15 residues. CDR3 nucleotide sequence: TGCGCCAGCAGCTTGGGACAGGAATTGAATCAGCCCCAGCATTTT. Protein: CASSLGQELNQPQHF.

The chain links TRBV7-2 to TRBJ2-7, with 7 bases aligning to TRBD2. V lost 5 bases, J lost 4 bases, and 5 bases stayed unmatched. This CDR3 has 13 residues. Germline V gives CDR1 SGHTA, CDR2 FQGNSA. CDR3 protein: CASSASGLYEQYV. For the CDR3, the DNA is TGTGCCAGCAGCGCTAGCGGACTTTACGAGCAGTACGTC.

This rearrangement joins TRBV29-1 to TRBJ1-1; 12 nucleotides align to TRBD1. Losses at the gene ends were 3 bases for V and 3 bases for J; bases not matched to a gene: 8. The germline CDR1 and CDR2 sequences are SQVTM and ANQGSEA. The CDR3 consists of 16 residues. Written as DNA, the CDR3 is TGCAGCGTTGATCCGGGACAGGGGGCGAGGCACACTGAAGCTTTCTTT. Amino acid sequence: CSVDPGQGARHTEAFF.

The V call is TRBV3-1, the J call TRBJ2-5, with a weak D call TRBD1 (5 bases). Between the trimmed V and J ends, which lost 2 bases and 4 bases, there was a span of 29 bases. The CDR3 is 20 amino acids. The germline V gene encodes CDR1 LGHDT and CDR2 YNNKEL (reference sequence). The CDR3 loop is CASSQLLRGSRRKFGETQYF. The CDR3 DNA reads TGTGCCAGCAGCCAACTCCTAAGGGGTTCGCGGCGTAAATTTGGAGAGACCCAGTACTTC.

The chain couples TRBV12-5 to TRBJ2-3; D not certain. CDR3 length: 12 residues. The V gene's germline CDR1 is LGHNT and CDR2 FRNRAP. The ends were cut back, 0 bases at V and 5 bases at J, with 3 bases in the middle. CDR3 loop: CASGLVKDTQYF. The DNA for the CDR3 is TGTGCTAGTGGTTTGGTAAAAGATACGCAGTATTTT. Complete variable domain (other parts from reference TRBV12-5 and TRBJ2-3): DARVTQTPRHKVTEMGQEVTMRCQPILGHNTVFWYRQTMMQGLELLAYFRNRAPLDDSGMPKDRFSAEMPDATLATLKIQPSEPRDSAVYFCASGLVKDTQYFGPGTRLTVL.

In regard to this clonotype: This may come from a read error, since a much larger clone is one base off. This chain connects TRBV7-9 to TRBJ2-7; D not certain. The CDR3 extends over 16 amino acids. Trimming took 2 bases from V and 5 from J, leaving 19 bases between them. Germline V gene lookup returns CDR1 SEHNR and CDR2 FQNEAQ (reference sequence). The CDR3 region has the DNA TGTGCCAGCAGCTTAAGGTCCGCGGCACTCATCAACGAGCAGTACTTC. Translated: CASSLRSAALINEQYF.

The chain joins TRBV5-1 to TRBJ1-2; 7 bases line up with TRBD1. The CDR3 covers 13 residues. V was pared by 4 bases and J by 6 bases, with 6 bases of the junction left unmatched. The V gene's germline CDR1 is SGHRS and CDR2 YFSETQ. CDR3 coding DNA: TGCGCCAGCAGCCAAACACAGGGGCATGGCTACACCTTC. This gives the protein CASSQTQGHGYTF.

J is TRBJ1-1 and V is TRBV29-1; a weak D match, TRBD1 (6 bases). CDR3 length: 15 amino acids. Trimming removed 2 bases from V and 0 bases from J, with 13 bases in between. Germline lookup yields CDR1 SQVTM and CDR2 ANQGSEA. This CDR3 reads CSVELRQAVNTEAFF. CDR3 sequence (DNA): TGCAGCGTTGAACTCAGACAGGCCGTGAACACTGAAGCTTTCTTT. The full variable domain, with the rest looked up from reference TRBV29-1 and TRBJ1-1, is SAVISQKPSRDICQRGTSLTIQCQVDSQVTMMFWYRQQPGQSLTLIATANQGSEATYESGFVIDKFPISRPNLTFSTLTVSNMSPEDSSIYLCSVELRQAVNTEAFFGQGTRLTVV.

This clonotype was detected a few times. The CDR3 DNA reads TGCAGTGCCACGCAGGGTGGGAACTATGGCTACACCTTC. It encodes CSATQGGNYGYTF. V gene TRBV20-1 combines with J gene TRBJ1-2, with D perhaps matching TRBD1 (5 bases). Germline V gene data show CDR1 as DFQATT and CDR2 as SNEGSKA (reference sequence). With 6 bases removed from V and 2 bases from J, the gap between germline ends came to 13 bases. This CDR3 spans 13 amino acids.

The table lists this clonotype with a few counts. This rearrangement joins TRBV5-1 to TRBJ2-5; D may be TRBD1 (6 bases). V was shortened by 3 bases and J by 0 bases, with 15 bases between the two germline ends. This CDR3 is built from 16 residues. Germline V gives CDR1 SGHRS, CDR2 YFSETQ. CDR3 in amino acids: CASSWETQGNQETQYF. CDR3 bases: TGCGCCAGCAGCTGGGAAACACAGGGAAACCAAGAGACCCAGTACTTC.

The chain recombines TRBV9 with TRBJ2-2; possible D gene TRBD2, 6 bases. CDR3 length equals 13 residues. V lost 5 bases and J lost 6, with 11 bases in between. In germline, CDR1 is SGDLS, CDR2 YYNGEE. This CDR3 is CASRGGASGELFF. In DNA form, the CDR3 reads TGTGCCAGCAGAGGAGGGGCGTCCGGGGAGCTGTTTTTT.

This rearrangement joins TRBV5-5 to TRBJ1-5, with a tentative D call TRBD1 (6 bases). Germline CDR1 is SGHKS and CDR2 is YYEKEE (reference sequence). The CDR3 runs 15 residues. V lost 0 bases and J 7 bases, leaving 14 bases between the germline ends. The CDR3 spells CASSLGAGVNQPQHF. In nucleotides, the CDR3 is TGTGCCAGCAGCTTGGGGGCAGGGGTCAACCAGCCCCAGCATTTT.

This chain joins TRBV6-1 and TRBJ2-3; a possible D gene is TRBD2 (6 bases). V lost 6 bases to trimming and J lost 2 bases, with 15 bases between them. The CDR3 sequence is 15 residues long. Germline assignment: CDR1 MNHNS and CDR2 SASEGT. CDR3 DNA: TGTGCCAGCAGGGATCAGCGGGCTTTCACAGATACGCAGTATTTT. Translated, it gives CASRDQRAFTDTQYF.

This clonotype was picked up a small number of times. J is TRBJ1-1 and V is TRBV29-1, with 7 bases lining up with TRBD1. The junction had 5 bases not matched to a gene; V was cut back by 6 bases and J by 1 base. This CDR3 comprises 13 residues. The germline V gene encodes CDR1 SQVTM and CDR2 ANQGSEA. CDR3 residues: CSVFRQGNTEAFF. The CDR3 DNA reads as TGCAGCGTCTTCAGACAGGGGAACACTGAAGCTTTCTTT. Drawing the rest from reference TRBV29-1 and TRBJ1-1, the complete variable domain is SAVISQKPSRDICQRGTSLTIQCQVDSQVTMMFWYRQQPGQSLTLIATANQGSEATYESGFVIDKFPISRPNLTFSTLTVSNMSPEDSSIYLCSVFRQGNTEAFFGQGTRLTVV.

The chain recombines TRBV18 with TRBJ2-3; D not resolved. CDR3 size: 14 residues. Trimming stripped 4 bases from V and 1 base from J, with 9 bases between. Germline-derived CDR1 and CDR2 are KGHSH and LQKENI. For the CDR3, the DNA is TGTGCCAGCTCACTAACGCCGGGCACAGATACGCAGTATTTT. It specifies CASSLTPGTDTQYF. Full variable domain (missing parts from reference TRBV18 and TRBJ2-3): NAGVMQNPRHLVRRRGQEARLRCSPMKGHSHVYWYRQLPEEGLKFMVYLQKENIIDESGMPKERFSAEFPKEGPSILRIQQVVRGDSAAYFCASSLTPGTDTQYFGPGTRLTVL.

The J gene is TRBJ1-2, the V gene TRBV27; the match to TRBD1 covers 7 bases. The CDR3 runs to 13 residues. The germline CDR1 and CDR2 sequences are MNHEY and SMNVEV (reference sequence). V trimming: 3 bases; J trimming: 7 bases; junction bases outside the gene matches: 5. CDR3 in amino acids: CASSFRDSSGYTF. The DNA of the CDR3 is TGTGCCAGCAGTTTCCGGGACAGCTCTGGCTACACCTTC.

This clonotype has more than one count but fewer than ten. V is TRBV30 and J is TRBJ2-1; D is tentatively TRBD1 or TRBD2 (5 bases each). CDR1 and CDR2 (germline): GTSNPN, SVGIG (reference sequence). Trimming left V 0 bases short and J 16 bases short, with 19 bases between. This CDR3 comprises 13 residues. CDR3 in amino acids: CAWSVLFQAGTFF. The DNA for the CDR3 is TGTGCCTGGAGTGTACTTTTTCAAGCAGGGACCTTCTTC.

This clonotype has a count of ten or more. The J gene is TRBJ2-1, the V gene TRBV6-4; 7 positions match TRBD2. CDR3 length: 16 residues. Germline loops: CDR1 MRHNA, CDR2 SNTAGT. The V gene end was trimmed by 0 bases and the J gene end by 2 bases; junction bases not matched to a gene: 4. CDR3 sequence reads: CASSDSSSGTYNEQFF. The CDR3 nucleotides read TGTGCCAGCAGTGACTCGTCTAGCGGAACCTACAATGAGCAGTTCTTC.

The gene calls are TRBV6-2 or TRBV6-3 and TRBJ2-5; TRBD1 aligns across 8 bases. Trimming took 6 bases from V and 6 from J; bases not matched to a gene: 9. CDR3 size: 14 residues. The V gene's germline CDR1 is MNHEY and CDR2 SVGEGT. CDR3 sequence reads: CASRQATGGQTQYF. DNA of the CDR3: TGTGCCAGCAGGCAAGCTACAGGGGGACAGACCCAGTACTTC.

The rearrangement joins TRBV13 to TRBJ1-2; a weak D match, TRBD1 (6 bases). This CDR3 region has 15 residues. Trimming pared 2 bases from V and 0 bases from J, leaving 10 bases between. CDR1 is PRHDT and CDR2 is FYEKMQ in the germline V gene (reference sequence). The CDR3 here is CASSLRGAANYGYTF. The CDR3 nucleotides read TGTGCCAGCAGCTTAAGGGGGGCCGCTAACTATGGCTACACCTTC.